The 32 T cell receptor beta chains below were found in one sample sequenced in a study of T cell responses to AZD1222 COVID-19 vaccine. Profiled with immunoSEQ multiplex PCR; TCRdb holds only in-frame clones, not every one. The data hold 150,000 or so clones, with about 89% observed a single time. Sequenced here: peripheral blood, sampled on day 0 of AZD1222 vaccination. The origin of the receptors is an adult in good health.

The rearrangement uses TRBV28 and TRBJ2-1; TRBD2 aligns across 14 bases. The germline V gene encodes CDR1 MDHEN and CDR2 SYDVKM. There are 19 residues in the CDR3. The ends lost 4 bases at V and 9 bases at J; junction bases unmatched: 17. The CDR3 region has the DNA TGTGCCAGCAGTTCATCCGCCGGGACTAGCGGGAGTCGGTCAAGTGAGCAGTTCTTC. Its protein is CASSSSAGTSGSRSSEQFF.

The genes are TRBV5-5 and TRBJ1-5; D call uncertain. Germline V gives CDR1 SGHKS, CDR2 YYEKEE (reference sequence). This CDR3 spans 14 amino acids. V was cut by 2 bases and J by 0 bases, with 6 bases left in between. DNA for the CDR3: TGTGCCAGCAGCTTCGGAAATAGCAATCAGCCCCAGCATTTT. This gives the protein CASSFGNSNQPQHF.

This clone appeared a few times. The CDR3, as DNA: TGTGCCAGCAGCCCCCCATTCAGGACAGAACTCTACGAGCAGTACTTC. Translated, it gives CASSPPFRTELYEQYF. The rearrangement uses TRBV7-9 and TRBJ2-7; a possible D gene is TRBD1 (6 bases). This CDR3 has 16 residues. Trimming took off 5 bases at V and 3 bases at J, with 20 bases between the two ends. Germline V gene sequence: CDR1 SEHNR, CDR2 FQNEAQ (reference sequence). The entire variable domain, with the rest obtained from reference TRBV7-9 and TRBJ2-7, is as follows: DTGVSQNPRHKITKRGQNVTFRCDPISEHNRLYWYRQTLGQGPEFLTYFQNEAQLEKSRLLSDRFSAERPKGSFSTLEIQRTEQGDSAMYLCASSPPFRTELYEQYFGPGTRLTVT.

The rearrangement links TRBV5-4 to TRBJ1-2; possibly TRBD1 for D (6 bases). Looked up from germline, CDR1 is SGHNT and CDR2 is YYREEE (reference sequence). The CDR3 consists of 13 residues. The V end was cut by 0 bases, the J end by 7 bases, with 10 bases between. CDR3 DNA sequence: TGTGCCAGCAGCTTGGAGGGGGAGGGTGGCTACACCTTC. Its translation is CASSLEGEGGYTF.

A few counts support this clone. The V gene is TRBV4-1, the J gene TRBJ2-2; 9 positions match TRBD1. The junction had 4 bases not matched to a gene; V was cut back by 2 bases and J by 0 bases. Germline loops: CDR1 MGHRA, CDR2 YSYEKL. This CDR3 has 17 amino acids. Here the CDR3 DNA reads TGCGCCAGCAGCCAAAACAACAGGGGGCCGAACACCGGGGAGCTGTTTTTT. Translation: CASSQNNRGPNTGELFF.

This chain links TRBV4-2 with TRBJ1-2, with a possible D match to TRBD1 (5 bases). Between the trimmed V and J ends, which lost 4 bases and 2 bases, there was a span of 14 bases. CDR3 length equals 15 residues. Germline V gives CDR1 LGHNA, CDR2 YNFKEQ. The CDR3, as DNA: TGTGCCAGCAGCCTCGAAGGAGGGGCAAACTATGGCTACACCTTC. This encodes CASSLEGGANYGYTF.

This chain uses TRBV15 with TRBJ2-5, with D perhaps matching TRBD2 (5 bases). V dropped 0 bases and J dropped 5 bases, with 10 bases sitting between them. CDR1 LNHNV and CDR2 YYDKDF come from the germline V gene (reference sequence). The CDR3 consists of 14 residues. This CDR3 is CATSREASLETQYF. DNA for the CDR3: TGTGCCACCAGCAGAGAGGCTAGCTTGGAGACCCAGTACTTC.

DNA for the CDR3: TGTGCCAGTAGTAGGGGGGGGCGCAGAATCTACACTGAAGCTTTCTTT. This translates into CASSRGGRRIYTEAFF. The chain has TRBV19 and TRBJ1-1, with D perhaps TRBD1 (6 bases). The germline V and J ends were trimmed by 4 bases and 3 bases, with 18 bases remaining between them. The V gene's germline CDR1 is LNHDA and CDR2 SQIVND (reference sequence). This CDR3 comprises 16 residues.

The J gene is TRBJ1-4, the V gene TRBV25-1; tentatively, D is TRBD1 (5 bases). CDR1 and CDR2 from the germline V gene are MGHDK and SYGVNS. V was trimmed by 3 bases and J by 5 bases, leaving 16 bases between them. This CDR3 spans 16 amino acids. CDR3 residues: CASSEGNRGINEKLFF. The CDR3 coding sequence is TGTGCCAGCAGTGAGGGGAACCGGGGGATCAATGAAAAACTGTTTTTT.

This chain links TRBV28 with TRBJ1-2, with D uncertain. V was cut by 7 bases and J by 9 bases, with 18 bases left in between. Germline V gives CDR1 MDHEN, CDR2 SYDVKM. This CDR3 contains 13 residues. The CDR3 sequence is CASTTTAEGSYTF. The CDR3 DNA reads TGTGCCAGCACCACTACAGCAGAAGGAAGCTACACCTTC.

The chain is built from TRBV6-2 or TRBV6-3 and TRBJ1-5, with 9 bases that match TRBD1. The CDR3 is 16 amino acids. Unmatched junction bases numbered 9, after V lost 4 bases and J lost 5 bases. CDR1 and CDR2 (germline): MNHEY, SVGEGT. The CDR3: CASSSLDRGSHQPQHF. Written as DNA, the CDR3 is TGTGCCAGCAGTTCCTTGGACAGGGGTTCCCATCAGCCCCAGCATTTT.

In its sample, this clone was seen a few times. The chain recombines TRBV30 with TRBJ2-2; D is ambiguous. Looked up from germline, CDR1 is GTSNPN and CDR2 is SVGIG (reference sequence). Between the trimmed V and J ends, which lost 0 bases and 7 bases, there was a span of 15 bases. There are 15 residues in the CDR3. The CDR3 is CAWSVRALGGGELFF. The CDR3 coding sequence is TGTGCCTGGAGTGTACGTGCTCTAGGCGGCGGGGAGCTGTTTTTT.

V gene TRBV6-5 combines with J gene TRBJ1-2; 7 bases agree with TRBD1. Trimming cost V 6 bases and J 0 bases; bases outside gene matches: 7. The CDR3 has 15 residues. Germline V gene lookup returns CDR1 MNHEY and CDR2 SVGAGI. Here the CDR3 DNA reads TGTGCCAGCAGGGACAGGACGAACTCTAACTATGGCTACACCTTC. Its translation: CASRDRTNSNYGYTF.

This clone was seen a handful of times. The rearrangement uses TRBV19 and TRBJ1-1; 8 positions match TRBD1. The V and J ends lost 5 bases and 4 bases, in that order; junction bases with no gene match: 12. Germline V gene lookup returns CDR1 LNHDA and CDR2 SQIVND (reference sequence). This CDR3 has 16 amino acids. CDR3: CASSLLRGQGGTEAFF. The DNA for the CDR3 is TGTGCCAGTAGTCTACTTCGAGGACAGGGAGGCACTGAAGCTTTCTTT. The variable domain in full, completed from reference TRBV19 and TRBJ1-1, reads DGGITQSPKYLFRKEGQNVTLSCEQNLNHDAMYWYRQDPGQGLRLIYYSQIVNDFQKGDIAEGYSVSREKKESFPLTVTSAQKNPTAFYLCASSLLRGQGGTEAFFGQGTRLTVV.

V usage is TRBV6-2 or TRBV6-3 and J usage is TRBJ1-5; tentatively, D is TRBD1 (6 bases). The CDR3 contains 15 residues. With 4 bases removed from V and 5 bases from J, the gap between germline ends came to 15 bases. Germline values: CDR1 MNHEY, CDR2 SVGEGT. The DNA for the CDR3 is TGTGCCAGCAGTTCCCCATCAGGGGTTGATCAGCCCCAGCATTTT. Translated, it gives CASSSPSGVDQPQHF.

This chain uses TRBV19 with TRBJ2-3; a possible D gene is TRBD2 (6 bases). Germline V lookup: CDR1 LNHDA, CDR2 SQIVND (reference sequence). The V end was cut by 5 bases, the J end by 4 bases, with 22 bases between. The CDR3 consists of 17 residues. CDR3 protein: CASSHLGGMLSADTQYF. For the CDR3, the DNA is TGTGCCAGTAGTCACTTGGGGGGAATGCTCTCCGCAGATACGCAGTATTTT.

V and J are TRBV19 and TRBJ1-2; D ambiguous. Germline-derived CDR1 and CDR2 are LNHDA and SQIVND (reference sequence). This CDR3 contains 13 residues. V lost 8 bases and J 5 bases, leaving 15 bases between the germline ends. In DNA form, the CDR3 reads TGTGCCAGTCGGAGCCCGGAGGCTTATGGCTACACCTTC. Its protein is CASRSPEAYGYTF.

The chain has TRBV7-9 and TRBJ2-1; D may be TRBD1 (6 bases). This CDR3 is built from 18 residues. V was shortened by 4 bases and J by 8 bases, with 27 bases between the two germline ends. In germline, CDR1 is SEHNR, CDR2 FQNEAQ (reference sequence). CDR3 region: CASSSTSRSQGVQDEQFF. The CDR3 DNA is TGTGCCAGCAGCTCCACATCCCGTTCACAGGGAGTTCAGGATGAGCAGTTCTTC.

The chain couples TRBV6-6 to TRBJ2-1; 8 nucleotides match TRBD2. The J segment lost 7 bases and the V segment lost 2 bases, leaving 7 bases of the junction unmatched. CDR1 is MNHNY, CDR2 SVGAGI, per germline (reference sequence). The CDR3 runs 15 residues. CDR3 sequence (DNA): TGTGCCAGCAGTTACCCAAGGACTAGCCAGAATGAGCAGTTCTTC. Protein product: CASSYPRTSQNEQFF.

This chain connects TRBV10-2 to TRBJ2-1, with no clear D. CDR3 length: 14 amino acids. Germline loops: CDR1 WSHSY, CDR2 SAAADI. Trimming shortened V by 10 bases and J by 4 bases, and 17 bases separated the two germline ends. The CDR3 protein is CATKGRTSYNEQFF. In nucleotides, the CDR3 is TGCGCCACCAAGGGAAGGACCTCTTACAATGAGCAGTTCTTC.

The CDR3 DNA reads TGCGCCAGCAGCCTGGACAGGCCGGGTGCCAAAAACATTCAGTACTTC. Protein: CASSLDRPGAKNIQYF. The chain uses TRBV5-1 and TRBJ2-4; 7 bases line up with TRBD1. The V segment lost 4 bases and the J segment 1 base; nucleotides outside the gene matches: 8. Germline V gene sequence: CDR1 SGHRS, CDR2 YFSETQ. The CDR3 runs to 16 residues.

The J gene is TRBJ1-1, the V gene TRBV10-3; D unresolved. The CDR3 runs 16 residues. The germline V and J ends were trimmed by 0 bases and 0 bases, with 11 bases remaining between them. The germline gives CDR1 ENHRY, CDR2 SYGVKD. This chain's CDR3 is CAISESFMAMNTEAFF. CDR3 coding DNA: TGTGCCATCAGTGAGTCGTTCATGGCAATGAACACTGAAGCTTTCTTT.

This clone was observed once. The chain links TRBV28 to TRBJ2-7; D gene uncertain. Germline-derived CDR1 and CDR2 are MDHEN and SYDVKM. Between the trimmed V and J ends, which lost 5 bases and 3 bases, there was a span of 17 bases. The CDR3 contains 15 residues. CDR3 sequence: CASSQSHEIDYEQYF. The DNA for the CDR3 is TGTGCCAGCAGTCAGAGCCACGAGATAGACTACGAGCAGTACTTC.

The rearrangement uses TRBV5-1 and TRBJ2-3, with D uncertain. Deletions cut 2 bases from V and 0 bases from J, with 10 bases between. The germline V gene encodes CDR1 SGHRS and CDR2 YFSETQ. This CDR3 comprises 15 residues. CDR3 region: CASSLGFSSTDTQYF. DNA of the CDR3: TGCGCCAGCAGCTTAGGTTTCTCTAGCACAGATACGCAGTATTTT.

This rearrangement joins TRBV10-2 to TRBJ1-5; D might be TRBD1 (5 bases). The length of the CDR3 is 13 residues. Germline V CDR1 and CDR2: WSHSY, SAAADI. Deletions cut 1 base from V and 7 bases from J, with 8 bases between. The CDR3 DNA reads as TGCGCCAGCAGTGAGTTAAGGGGCCAGCCCCAGCATTTT. Translation gives CASSELRGQPQHF.

This clone is a singleton in its sample. The rearrangement links TRBV11-2 to TRBJ1-1, with D unresolved. The germline V and J ends were trimmed by 2 bases and 2 bases, with 12 bases remaining between them. CDR3 length: 15 residues. CDR1 and CDR2 (germline): SGHAT, FQNNGV. The CDR3 is CASSLSGSLNTEAFF. The DNA of the CDR3 is TGTGCCAGCAGCTTATCCGGCAGCCTCAACACTGAAGCTTTCTTT.

Only a few counts were recorded for this clone. The chain uses TRBV5-8 and TRBJ1-2; D is undetermined. CDR1 is SGHTS and CDR2 is YDEGEE in the germline V gene. V lost 2 bases to trimming and J lost 8 bases, with 10 bases between them. The CDR3 has 12 residues. In DNA form, the CDR3 reads TGTGCCAGCAGCTTTGACCTGGGAGGCTACACCTTC. As protein: CASSFDLGGYTF.

The chain combines TRBV10-2 with TRBJ2-5; 12 nucleotides align to TRBD2. Germline assignment: CDR1 WSHSY and CDR2 SAAADI. J lost 4 bases, V lost 7 bases, and 10 bases had no gene match. The CDR3 spans 16 residues. CDR3 amino acids: CASTTSGRLGLETQYF. The CDR3 DNA reads as TGCGCCAGCACAACTAGCGGGAGGCTGGGGTTAGAGACCCAGTACTTC.

The chain joins TRBV19 to TRBJ2-2; 7 bases match TRBD1. Trimming at V came to 5 bases and at J to 4 bases, leaving 7 bases not matched to a gene. The CDR3 extends over 15 amino acids. From germline, CDR1 is LNHDA and CDR2 SQIVND (reference sequence). This CDR3 reads CASSLRGLGTGELFF. The CDR3 DNA sequence: TGTGCCAGTAGTCTTAGGGGGCTGGGCACCGGGGAGCTGTTTTTT.

The V and J genes are TRBV5-4 and TRBJ1-3; TRBD1 matches 9 bases. The CDR3 sequence is 14 residues long. V dropped 4 bases and J dropped 4; count of bases not matched to a gene: 3. Germline CDR1 is SGHNT and CDR2 is YYREEE (reference sequence). The CDR3 DNA sequence: TGTGCCAGCAGCCCGGGACAGGGCGGAAACACCATATATTTT. Its protein product is CASSPGQGGNTIYF.

The rearrangement uses TRBV6-2 or TRBV6-3 and TRBJ1-1, with 10 bases aligning to TRBD1. Germline V gene sequence: CDR1 MNHEY, CDR2 SVGEGT. This CDR3 has 16 amino acids. With 5 bases clipped from V and 1 base from J, the junction kept 7 bases outside the gene matches. The CDR3 DNA is TGTGCCAGCAGTACCGACAGGGGGCATGGGAACACTGAAGCTTTCTTT. Translation: CASSTDRGHGNTEAFF.

This chain connects TRBV7-9 to TRBJ2-3; D remains ambiguous. The length of the CDR3 is 12 residues. Per germline, CDR1 SEHNR and CDR2 FQNEAQ (reference sequence). The germline V and J ends were trimmed by 1 base and 2 bases, with 1 base remaining between them. Written as DNA, the CDR3 is TGTGCCAGCAGCTTAGACACAGATACGCAGTATTTT. Protein sequence: CASSLDTDTQYF.